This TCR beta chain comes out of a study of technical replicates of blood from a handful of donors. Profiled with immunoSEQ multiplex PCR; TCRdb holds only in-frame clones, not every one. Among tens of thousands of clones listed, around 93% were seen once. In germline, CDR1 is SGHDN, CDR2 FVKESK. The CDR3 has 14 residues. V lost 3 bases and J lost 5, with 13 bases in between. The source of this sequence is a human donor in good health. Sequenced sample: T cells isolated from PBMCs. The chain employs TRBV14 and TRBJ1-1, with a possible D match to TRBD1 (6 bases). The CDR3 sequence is CASSHGGRGTEAFF. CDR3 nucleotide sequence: TGTGCCAGCAGCCACGGGGGGCGCGGAACTGAAGCTTTCTTT.